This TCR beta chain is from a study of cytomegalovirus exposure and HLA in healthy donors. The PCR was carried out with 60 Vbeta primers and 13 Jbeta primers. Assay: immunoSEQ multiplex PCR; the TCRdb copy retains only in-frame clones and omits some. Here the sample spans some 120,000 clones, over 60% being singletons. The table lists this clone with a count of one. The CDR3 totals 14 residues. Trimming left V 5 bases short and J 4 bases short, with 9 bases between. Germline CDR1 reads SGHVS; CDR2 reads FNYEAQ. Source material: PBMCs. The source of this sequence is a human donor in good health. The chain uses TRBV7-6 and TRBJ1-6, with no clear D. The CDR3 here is CASSTEDYNSPLHF. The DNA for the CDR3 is TGTGCCAGCAGCACCGAGGATTATAATTCACCCCTCCACTTT.